The source of this TCR beta chain is a study of shared clonotypes between healthy human individuals. As for this clone: In the same sample, other DNA sequences code for this CDR3.

Sequenced by immunoSEQ multiplex PCR; TCRdb stores in-frame clones only, minus some. The data contain 450,000 to 550,000 clones, 79% of them singletons. This clonotype was obtained from a woman aged 40 to 50 in good health. Some clones in this sample may be carry-over from other donors' samples. The source material was PBMCs.

The CDR3 sequence is CASSGYYEQYF. CDR3 DNA sequence: TGTGCCAGCAGTGGGTACTACGAGCAGTACTTC. V is TRBV7-2 and J is TRBJ2-7; D is unresolved. This CDR3 contains 11 residues. V was clipped by 6 bases and J by 3 bases, with 6 bases between them. Germline CDR1 is SGHTA and CDR2 is FQGNSA.